This T cell receptor beta chain was sequenced during a study of T cell responses to AZD1222 COVID-19 vaccine. Germline loops: CDR1 LNHDA, CDR2 SQIVND (reference sequence). The CDR3 consists of 12 residues. V lost 3 bases to trimming and J lost 14 bases, with 11 bases between them. Measured with immunoSEQ multiplex PCR; TCRdb has only the in-frame clones, and not every one. The sample has approximately 110,000 clones, 90% to 95% seen once. J is TRBJ1-6 and V is TRBV19; the D is unclear. This sample comprised peripheral blood, obtained on day 0 of AZD1222 vaccination. This receptor was identified in an adult in good health. As DNA, the CDR3 is TGTGCCAGTAGTATCCCCGGTAGTTCCCTCCACTTT. This sequence encodes CASSIPGSSLHF.